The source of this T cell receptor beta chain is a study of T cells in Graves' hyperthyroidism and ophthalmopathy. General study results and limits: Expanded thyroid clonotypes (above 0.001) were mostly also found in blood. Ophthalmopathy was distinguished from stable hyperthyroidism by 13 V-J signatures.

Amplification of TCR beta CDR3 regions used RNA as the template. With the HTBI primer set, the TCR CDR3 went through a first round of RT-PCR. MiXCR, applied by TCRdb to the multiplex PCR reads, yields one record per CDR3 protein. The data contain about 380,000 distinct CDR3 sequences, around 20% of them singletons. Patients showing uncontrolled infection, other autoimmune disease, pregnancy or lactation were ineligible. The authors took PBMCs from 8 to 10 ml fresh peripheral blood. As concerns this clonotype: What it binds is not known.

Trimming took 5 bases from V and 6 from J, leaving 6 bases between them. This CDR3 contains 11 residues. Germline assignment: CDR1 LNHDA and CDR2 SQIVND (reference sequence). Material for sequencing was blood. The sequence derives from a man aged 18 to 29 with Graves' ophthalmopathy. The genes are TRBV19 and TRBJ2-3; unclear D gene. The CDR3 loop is CASSEEDTQYF. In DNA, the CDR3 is TGTGCCAGTAGTGAGGAGGATACGCAGTATTTT.